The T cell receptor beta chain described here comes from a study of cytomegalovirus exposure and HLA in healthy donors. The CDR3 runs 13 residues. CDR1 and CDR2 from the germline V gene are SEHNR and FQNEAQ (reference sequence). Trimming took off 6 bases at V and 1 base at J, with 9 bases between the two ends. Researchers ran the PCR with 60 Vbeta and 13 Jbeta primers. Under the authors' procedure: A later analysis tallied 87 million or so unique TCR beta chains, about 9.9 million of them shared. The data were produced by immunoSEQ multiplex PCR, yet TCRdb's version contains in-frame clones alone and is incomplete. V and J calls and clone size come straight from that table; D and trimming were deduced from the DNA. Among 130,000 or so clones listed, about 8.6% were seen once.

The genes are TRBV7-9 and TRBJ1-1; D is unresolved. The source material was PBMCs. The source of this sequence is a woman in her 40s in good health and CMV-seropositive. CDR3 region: CASSQQRNTEAFF. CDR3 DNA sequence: TGTGCCAGCAGTCAACAGAGGAACACTGAAGCTTTCTTT.